What follows are 7 T cell receptor beta chains derived from one specimen sequenced in a study of blood T cell repertoires in COVID-19. The method was immunoSEQ multiplex PCR; TCRdb's version includes in-frame clones alone and lacks a portion of them. This table holds 150,000 or so clones, roughly 84% found once. Sequenced sample: peripheral blood. The receptors were gathered from a man between 18 and 29 years old with active or convalescent COVID-19.

The CDR3 nucleotides read TGTGCCAGCAGCCAAGATTCAGCGGGGGGGCTGAATACGCAGTATTTT. Its protein product is CASSQDSAGGLNTQYF. The chain combines TRBV4-2 with TRBJ2-3; 10 nucleotides agree with TRBD2. The CDR3 is 16 amino acids. CDR1 LGHNA and CDR2 YNFKEQ come from the germline V gene. Trimming removed 0 bases from V and 7 bases from J; junction bases left unmatched: 7.

The J gene is TRBJ2-7, the V gene TRBV7-8, with a possible D match to TRBD2 (6 bases). The CDR3 is 17 amino acids. Trimming cost V 3 bases and J 1 base, with 19 bases left between them. Germline V lookup: CDR1 SGHVS, CDR2 FQNEAQ. The CDR3 DNA is TGTGCCAGCAGCTTGGGGACCGGGGACGGACTATCCTACGAGCAGTACTTC. Translation: CASSLGTGDGLSYEQYF.

Here the CDR3 reads CAWSVQGGRAEQFF. CDR3 DNA sequence: TGTGCCTGGAGTGTACAGGGCGGGAGGGCTGAGCAGTTCTTC. This chain joins TRBV30 and TRBJ2-1, with 9 bases identical to TRBD2. This CDR3 contains 14 residues. The J segment lost 9 bases and the V segment lost 0 bases, leaving 6 bases of the junction unmatched. The germline V gene has CDR1 GTSNPN and CDR2 SVGIG (reference sequence). Using reference TRBV30 and TRBJ2-1 for the parts outside the CDR3, the full variable domain is SQTIHQWPATLVQPVGSPLSLECTVEGTSNPNLYWYRQAAGRGLQLLFYSVGIGQISSEVPQNLSASRPQDRQFILSSKKLLLSDSGFYLCAWSVQGGRAEQFFGPGTRLTVL.

The V and J genes are TRBV13 and TRBJ2-5, with TRBD2 identical over 12 bases. The ends lost 4 bases at V and 4 bases at J; junction bases unmatched: 1. Germline CDR1 reads PRHDT; CDR2 reads FYEKMQ (reference sequence). The CDR3 has 14 residues. CDR3 DNA: TGTGCCAGCAGCTCGGGACTAGCGGGAGAGACCCAGTACTTC. Residues: CASSSGLAGETQYF.

The chain links TRBV5-1 to TRBJ1-1; D possibly corresponds to TRBD1 (6 bases). This CDR3 spans 15 amino acids. The V gene's germline CDR1 is SGHRS and CDR2 YFSETQ. V gave up 7 bases and J gave up 1 base, with 17 bases separating them. The DNA for the CDR3 is TGCGCCAGCGGCCCACAGGGAAATCGGAACACTGAAGCTTTCTTT. Protein sequence: CASGPQGNRNTEAFF.

The V call is TRBV4-3, the J call TRBJ1-1, with D unresolved. The CDR3 has 13 amino acids. Germline CDR1 and CDR2: LGHNA and YSLEER. Trimming cost V 4 bases and J 7 bases, with 13 bases left between them. This CDR3 is CASSRGRRDEAFF. The CDR3 DNA sequence: TGCGCCAGCAGCCGCGGACGCCGGGATGAAGCTTTCTTT.

This clone has at least ten counts. This rearrangement joins TRBV6-1 to TRBJ1-6, with D possibly being TRBD1 (5 bases). Germline V lookup: CDR1 MNHNS, CDR2 SASEGT. The CDR3 consists of 13 residues. V was clipped by 3 bases and J by 5 bases, with 5 bases between them. CDR3 loop: CASSDRDNSPLHF. CDR3 sequence (DNA): TGTGCCAGCAGTGACAGGGATAATTCACCCCTCCACTTT.